The T cell receptor beta chain under discussion was sequenced for a study of control samples from healthy donors and cancer patients. The CDR3 sequence is 15 residues long. Germline CDR1 and CDR2: MNHEY and SVGEGT. The ends were cut back, 0 bases at V and 6 bases at J, with 12 bases in the middle. Assay used: immunoSEQ multiplex PCR; TCRdb lists only in-frame clones, some missing. The repertoire holds 70,000 or so clones, with under 90% as singletons. This clonotype originated in a man aged 45 to 65 in good health. Sequencing was done on a sample of blood. The chain combines TRBV6-2 or TRBV6-3 with TRBJ1-5, with D possibly TRBD1 on 5 matching bases. The CDR3 sequence is CASSYSGGNGQPQHF. The DNA for the CDR3 is TGTGCCAGCAGTTACTCTGGGGGAAATGGTCAGCCCCAGCATTTT.